A selection of T cell receptor beta chains follows, all from one sample in a study of human T cells and chemical hapten exposure. TCRdb called the RACE reads again in MiXCR, with one record for every CDR3 protein. The table has tens of thousands of distinct CDR3 sequences, about 9.3% seen once. The specimen comprised whole blood, sampled in connection with sensitization to the hapten diphenylcyclopropenone (DPC). The receptors stem from a woman aged 45-60 years with alopecia areata. Some clones in this sample may be carry-over from other donors' samples. Both conserved end residues are part of each CDR3. Each record gives: clone size, J gene, V gene, D gene, CDR3 DNA, CDR3 protein. A D gene is named only where the DNA matches it firmly. Only part of the rows carry a size: once, few, many, or a class if the clone is expanded.

many	TRBJ2-1	TRBV6-1	-	TGTGCCAGCAGTCCTAGTAGGAATGAGCAGTTCTTC	CASSPSRNEQFF
few	TRBJ2-3	TRBV18	-	TGTGCCAGCTCATCACCTGATTCCCCCGCGGTCGATACGCAGTATTTT	CASSSPDSPAVDTQYF
many	TRBJ2-7	TRBV20-1	-	TGCAGTGCTAGAGAGGCAGGTCTCCACGAGCAGTACTTC	CSAREAGLHEQYF
few	TRBJ2-7	TRBV27	TRBD2	TGTGCCAGCAGTTTGGTAGCGGGACCGGGAGGCGAGCAGTACTTC	CASSLVAGPGGEQYF
-	TRBJ1-6	TRBV3-1	TRBD1	TGTGCCGGCAGCCAGACAGGGGATAATTCACCCCTCCACTTT	CAGSQTGDNSPLHF
-	TRBJ1-2	TRBV6-1	-	TGTGCCAGCAGTGAAGAGGGCAGGTTGTATGGCTACACCTTC	CASSEEGRLYGYTF
many	TRBJ2-2	TRBV7-3	TRBD1	TGTGCCAGCAGCCCGACAGGGACCCTCTCCGGGGAGCTGTTTTTT	CASSPTGTLSGELFF
few	TRBJ1-2	TRBV2	-	TGTGCCAGCAGTGAAGCCTACACCTTCTATGGCTACACCTTC	CASSEAYTFYGYTF
few	TRBJ1-1	TRBV27	-	TGTGCCAGCAGTCCGGTCTTTGCGGGGGCGAACACTGAAGCTTTCTTT	CASSPVFAGANTEAFF
-	TRBJ1-5	TRBV27	-	TGTGCCAGCACCACCGGGAGGCAGCCCCAGCATTTT	CASTTGRQPQHF
few	TRBJ2-5	TRBV7-7	TRBD2	TGTGCTAGCAGCTCAGCGGGGGGCGGACAAGAGACCCAGTACTTC	CASSSAGGGQETQYF
-	TRBJ1-1	TRBV10-1	-	TGCGCCAGCAGTGAGCGTCAGGGTGGCGCTGAAGCTTTCTTT	CASSERQGGAEAFF
few	TRBJ2-5	TRBV5-1	-	TGCGCCAGCAGCTCTCGATTCACAGAGGAGACCCAGTACTTC	CASSSRFTEETQYF
-	TRBJ2-7	TRBV5-1	-	TGCGCCAGCAGCTTGGGGCGGACGGGTCCCTACGAGCAGTACTTC	CASSLGRTGPYEQYF
few	TRBJ2-5	TRBV29-1	-	TGCAGCGCAGGGGAACGGGAGACCCAGTACTTC	CSAGERETQYF
many	TRBJ1-5	TRBV7-2	TRBD1	TGTGCCAGCAGCCCGGGACAGATACAGCCCCAGCATTTT	CASSPGQIQPQHF
-	TRBJ2-4	TRBV5-1	-	TGCACCAGCTCGGCGGGGGCGGGAGCCAAAAACATTCAGTACTTC	CTSSAGAGAKNIQYF
many	TRBJ1-6	TRBV12-3/TRBV12-4	-	TGTGCCAGCAGTTTTTCAGGGAACAGTTCACCCCTCCACTTT	CASSFSGNSSPLHF
few	TRBJ1-1	TRBV20-1	-	TGCAGTGCTAGCCTTATGACAGGAAACACTGAAGCTTTCTTT	CSASLMTGNTEAFF
few	TRBJ2-1	TRBV3-1	TRBD2	TGTGCCAGCAGCCAAGATCCGACTAGCGGTGAGCAGTTCTTC	CASSQDPTSGEQFF
few	TRBJ2-5	TRBV18	-	TGTGCCAGCTCACCACAACGACAGGTACAAGAGACCCAGTACTTC	CASSPQRQVQETQYF
few	TRBJ2-7	TRBV5-4	TRBD2	TGTGCCAGCAGTTCGGGGGGGCCCTTCTCCTACGAGCAGTACTTC	CASSSGGPFSYEQYF
few	TRBJ1-2	TRBV6-2/TRBV6-3	-	TGTGCCAGCAGGGTGGACCGGACGTCAGGCTACACCTTC	CASRVDRTSGYTF
-	TRBJ1-6	TRBV20-1	TRBD1	TGCAGTGCTAGAAGCCGGACAGGGGGCCGAGGACTCTCACCCCTCCACTTT	CSARSRTGGRGLSPLHF
many	TRBJ2-2	TRBV5-1	-	TGCGCCAGCAGCCCCTGGGCAGCGGGGAACACCGGGGAGCTGTTTTTT	CASSPWAAGNTGELFF
few	TRBJ2-5	TRBV7-9	TRBD1	TGTGCCAGCAGATCGAATCCAGGGGGCCCAGAGACCCAGTACTTC	CASRSNPGGPETQYF